These 20 T cell receptor beta chains originate from one sample sequenced in a study of shared clonotypes between healthy human individuals. Some clones are missing from TCRdb's copy, which holds only in-frame ones; the method was immunoSEQ multiplex PCR. The table has more than 2,000,000 clones, over 90% seen once. Sample: naive CD4+ T cells from PBMCs. Subset of the sample: CD45RA+ positively selected. The receptors stem from a man younger than 30 in good health. Some clones in this sample may be carry-over from other donors' samples.

The V and J genes are TRBV2 and TRBJ2-1, with 11 bases aligning to TRBD2. Germline values: CDR1 SNHLY, CDR2 FYNNEI. The CDR3 has 16 amino acids. J lost 4 bases, V lost 3 bases, and 5 bases had no gene match. The CDR3 DNA reads as TGTGCCAGCAGTGACTATAGCGGGAGGGCGTACAATGAGCAGTTCTTC. This encodes CASSDYSGRAYNEQFF.

This clone has just one count. V and J are TRBV7-8 and TRBJ2-3, with D possibly being TRBD2 (7 bases). The CDR3 covers 15 residues. The germline V and J ends were trimmed by 6 bases and 6 bases, with 19 bases remaining between them. In germline, CDR1 is SGHVS, CDR2 FQNEAQ. The CDR3 loop reads CASRPGRQQGDTQYF. The CDR3, as DNA: TGTGCCAGCAGGCCCGGGAGGCAGCAGGGGGATACGCAGTATTTT. The variable domain in full, with the rest retrieved from reference TRBV7-8 and TRBJ2-3, is GAGVSQSPRYKVAKRGQDVALRCDPISGHVSLFWYQQALGQGPEFLTYFQNEAQLDKSGLPSDRFFAERPEGSVSTLKIQRTQQEDSAVYLCASRPGRQQGDTQYFGPGTRLTVL.

The table lists this clone with a count of one. Different DNA sequences within this sample yield the same CDR3. In DNA, the CDR3 is TGCGCCAGCAGCTTGGTAGTGGGAGATACGCAGTATTTT. It yields the protein CASSLVVGDTQYF. The chain carries TRBV5-1 and TRBJ2-3, with no clear D. Germline-derived CDR1 and CDR2 are SGHRS and YFSETQ. The CDR3 extends over 13 amino acids. Trimming left V 0 bases short and J 5 bases short, with 7 bases between.

The chain has TRBV6-6 and TRBJ2-1; a weak D match, TRBD2 (5 bases). V was pared by 2 bases and J by 6 bases, with 11 bases between. The CDR3 loop spans 14 amino acids. Germline V lookup: CDR1 MNHNY, CDR2 SVGAGI (reference sequence). For the CDR3, the DNA is TGTGCCAGCAGTTACACCCGGGGTGGCAATGAGCAGTTCTTC. It yields the protein CASSYTRGGNEQFF.

The chain joins TRBV19 to TRBJ1-2; 7 bases agree with TRBD1. The germline V gene has CDR1 LNHDA and CDR2 SQIVND (reference sequence). The CDR3 covers 16 residues. The V and J ends lost 5 bases and 0 bases, in that order; junction bases with no gene match: 9. The CDR3 here is CASSWRRDSTNYGYTF. The CDR3 coding sequence is TGTGCCAGTAGTTGGCGGAGGGACAGCACTAACTATGGCTACACCTTC.

The CDR3 DNA reads as TGTGCCAGCAGTGAAAGTCTGGGGGTTGACTATGGCTACACCTTC. Translation: CASSESLGVDYGYTF. The chain combines TRBV6-1 with TRBJ1-2; the D gene is possibly TRBD1 (5 bases). This CDR3 is 15 amino acids long. Germline-derived CDR1 and CDR2 are MNHNS and SASEGT. V gave up 2 bases and J gave up 3 bases, with 13 bases separating them.

This chain joins TRBV25-1 and TRBJ1-4; no reliable D call. CDR1 MGHDK and CDR2 SYGVNS come from the germline V gene. CDR3 size: 13 residues. The V and J ends lost 4 bases and 2 bases respectively, with 5 bases between them. CDR3: CASSGGTNEKLFF. The DNA of the CDR3 is TGTGCCAGCAGTGGAGGTACTAATGAAAAACTGTTTTTT.

Comment on this clone: The same CDR3 arises from other DNA sequences in this sample as well. This chain links TRBV7-3 with TRBJ1-1; D remains unclear. V lost 5 bases to trimming and J lost 3 bases, with 10 bases between them. The CDR3 is made up of 13 amino acids. Germline CDR1 and CDR2: SGHTA and FQGTGA. The CDR3: CASSLAGDTEAFF. In DNA form, the CDR3 reads TGTGCCAGCAGCCTCGCGGGTGACACTGAAGCTTTCTTT.

A single count supports this clone. This chain connects TRBV6-5 to TRBJ2-3; possible D gene TRBD1, 5 bases. The CDR3 extends over 14 amino acids. The V and J ends lost 3 bases and 2 bases respectively, with 9 bases between them. Germline V CDR1 and CDR2: MNHEY, SVGAGI. The CDR3 DNA reads TGTGCCAGCAGTTATGACAGTTACACAGATACGCAGTATTTT. This encodes CASSYDSYTDTQYF.

The V call is TRBV28, the J call TRBJ2-2, with D perhaps being TRBD1 or TRBD2 (5 bases each). V lost 3 bases and J 3 bases, leaving 11 bases between the germline ends. The CDR3 loop spans 15 amino acids. The germline V gene has CDR1 MDHEN and CDR2 SYDVKM. CDR3 protein: CASSFEGRDTGELFF. The CDR3, as DNA: TGTGCCAGCAGTTTTGAGGGGCGGGACACCGGGGAGCTGTTTTTT.

The gene calls are TRBV27 and TRBJ2-3; D gene unclear. V gave up 4 bases and J gave up 8 bases, with 19 bases separating them. The CDR3 sequence is 15 residues long. The germline CDR1 and CDR2 sequences are MNHEY and SMNVEV (reference sequence). The CDR3 is CASSSPRLLGVTQYF. The DNA for the CDR3 is TGTGCCAGCAGTTCCCCCCGCCTCCTGGGCGTTACGCAGTATTTT.

The CDR3 DNA is TGTGCCAGCAGATCCGACAGGGCCCGGCTGGGGGAGCAGTACTTC. This translates into CASRSDRARLGEQYF. This chain uses TRBV6-5 with TRBJ2-7; 7 nucleotides line up with TRBD1. The CDR3 contains 15 residues. Germline loops: CDR1 MNHEY, CDR2 SVGAGI. With 6 bases clipped from V and 7 bases from J, the junction kept 15 bases outside the gene matches.

The chain is built from TRBV6-6 and TRBJ1-2; no clear D. CDR3 length: 14 residues. Between the trimmed V and J ends, which lost 0 bases and 4 bases, there was a span of 9 bases. CDR1 is MNHNY and CDR2 is SVGAGI in the germline V gene (reference sequence). The CDR3 nucleotides read TGTGCCAGCAGTTACTCTCCGGGTACCTATGGCTACACCTTC. It yields the protein CASSYSPGTYGYTF.

The chain employs TRBV25-1 and TRBJ2-7; 10 bases are shared with TRBD1. The CDR3 runs 14 residues. The trim removed 5 bases at V and 6 bases at J, leaving 7 bases unmatched. Germline assignment: CDR1 MGHDK and CDR2 SYGVNS. CDR3 coding DNA: TGTGCCAGCAGTTTGGGACAGGGGAACCGCGAGCAGTACTTC. Translated: CASSLGQGNREQYF.

This rearrangement joins TRBV11-2 to TRBJ1-4, with a weak D call TRBD1 (6 bases). V was clipped by 5 bases and J by 7 bases, with 14 bases between them. The CDR3 sequence is 14 residues long. Germline V gene sequence: CDR1 SGHAT, CDR2 FQNNGV. The CDR3 loop is CASSTDRLGEKLFF. The CDR3, as DNA: TGTGCCAGCAGCACAGACAGGTTGGGTGAAAAACTGTTTTTT.

Worth noting for this clone: At the DNA level, this CDR3 is encoded by other sequences in the same sample as well. The chain links TRBV11-2 to TRBJ2-7; unclear D gene. This CDR3 comprises 13 residues. V was shortened by 0 bases and J by 0 bases, with 3 bases between the two germline ends. Germline-derived CDR1 and CDR2 are SGHAT and FQNNGV. The CDR3 loop reads CASSLDGSYEQYF. DNA for the CDR3: TGTGCCAGCAGCTTAGACGGCTCCTACGAGCAGTACTTC.

The chain carries TRBV29-1 and TRBJ2-2, with D hard to call. Trimming took 5 bases from V and 1 from J, leaving 11 bases between them. Germline-derived CDR1 and CDR2 are SQVTM and ANQGSEA. The CDR3 totals 14 residues. CDR3 residues: CSVLGKRNTGELFF. In nucleotides, the CDR3 is TGCAGCGTTCTTGGGAAAAGGAACACCGGGGAGCTGTTTTTT.

Concerning this clone: The identical CDR3 is also encoded by other nucleotide sequences in the sample. CDR3 nucleotides: TGCAGCGTTCGGGGACTGCTACAAGAGACCCAGTACTTC. Amino acids: CSVRGLLQETQYF. This chain joins TRBV29-1 and TRBJ2-5; D is possibly TRBD2 (6 bases). The V and J ends lost 5 bases and 2 bases respectively, with 12 bases between them. There are 13 residues in the CDR3. CDR1 is SQVTM, CDR2 ANQGSEA, per germline.

This rearrangement joins TRBV7-2 to TRBJ2-1, with D perhaps matching TRBD1 (5 bases). Germline V lookup: CDR1 SGHTA, CDR2 FQGNSA. V was cut by 5 bases and J by 1 base, with 15 bases left in between. The CDR3 runs 16 residues. CDR3 residues: CASSPLAGLSYNEQFF. The CDR3 DNA reads as TGTGCCAGCAGCCCCCTGGCAGGGCTTTCCTACAATGAGCAGTTCTTC.

The V and J genes are TRBV28 and TRBJ1-2, with D perhaps TRBD1 (5 bases). The CDR3 has 14 residues. CDR1 is MDHEN, CDR2 SYDVKM, per germline. V lost 4 bases and J 3 bases, leaving 12 bases between the germline ends. The CDR3 coding sequence is TGTGCCAGCAGTTCCTACAGGCTCCACTATGGCTACACCTTC. Translating gives CASSSYRLHYGYTF.